The 9 T cell receptor beta chains below come from one sample, sequenced in a study of CD8+ T cells in alopecia areata. As the sequencing template, cDNA was produced by extracting RNA and reverse transcribing it. Profiled with immunoSEQ multiplex PCR; TCRdb holds only in-frame clones, not every one. The sample includes about 200,000 clones, 50% to 60% of them seen just once. Indicated treatment: oral pan-JAK inhibitor, 5-10 mg twice daily. Sequenced here: CD4+ T cells sorted from blood, sampled at week 4, from a patient treated with tofacitinib. Receptor source: a human donor with alopecia areata.

Only a few counts were recorded for this clone. V usage is TRBV29-1 and J usage is TRBJ2-5, with D unresolved. The CDR3 runs to 11 residues. Trimming took off 4 bases at V and 4 bases at J, with 7 bases between the two ends. Germline V lookup: CDR1 SQVTM, CDR2 ANQGSEA. The CDR3: CSVVSPETQYF. CDR3 in DNA: TGCAGCGTTGTGTCCCCAGAGACCCAGTACTTC.

The rearrangement uses TRBV19 and TRBJ1-2; no definite D call. Germline V gene lookup returns CDR1 LNHDA and CDR2 SQIVND (reference sequence). Trimming took 8 bases from V and 6 from J, leaving 10 bases between them. There are 11 residues in the CDR3. Here the CDR3 reads CASGPSNGYTF. The CDR3 DNA sequence: TGTGCCAGTGGGCCGAGTAATGGCTACACCTTC.

The chain combines TRBV7-2 with TRBJ2-5, with TRBD2 matching over 9 bases. The CDR3 runs 13 residues. The germline V gene encodes CDR1 SGHTA and CDR2 FQGNSA. V shed 11 bases and J 9 bases; nucleotides not matched to a gene: 13. CDR3 residues: CAGRTSELPAQYF. For the CDR3, the DNA is TGTGCCGGAAGGACTAGCGAGCTCCCGGCCCAGTACTTC.

This chain joins TRBV29-1 and TRBJ2-1; D possibly uses TRBD1 or TRBD2 (5 bases each). This CDR3 has 12 residues. CDR1 is SQVTM and CDR2 is ANQGSEA in the germline V gene. The germline V and J ends were trimmed by 4 bases and 11 bases, with 15 bases remaining between them. Here the CDR3 reads CSVGPYLGQQFF. Here the CDR3 DNA reads TGCAGCGTTGGTCCCTACCTGGGACAGCAGTTCTTC.

The rearrangement joins TRBV14 to TRBJ2-5; D is unresolved. Per germline, CDR1 SGHDN and CDR2 FVKESK. The ends were cut back, 4 bases at V and 6 bases at J, with 15 bases in the middle. CDR3 length: 14 residues. In DNA, the CDR3 is TGTGCCAGCAGCCCAACCCTAGGAATTCAGACCCAGTACTTC. Translated, it gives CASSPTLGIQTQYF.

Only a few counts were recorded for this clone. The chain uses TRBV19 and TRBJ2-7; D perhaps matches TRBD1 (6 bases). The CDR3 spans 15 residues. Germline lookup yields CDR1 LNHDA and CDR2 SQIVND (reference sequence). The ends were cut back, 3 bases at V and 0 bases at J, with 12 bases in the middle. In DNA, the CDR3 is TGTGCCAGTAGTATCGACAGGTTTAGCTCCTACGAGCAGTACTTC. Translation gives CASSIDRFSSYEQYF.

The rearrangement uses TRBV29-1 and TRBJ1-2; the match to TRBD1 covers 9 bases. The CDR3 consists of 14 residues. With V trimmed by 3 bases and J by 4 bases, 6 bases remained unmatched. Per germline, CDR1 SQVTM and CDR2 ANQGSEA. The CDR3 DNA reads as TGCAGCGTTGAGGGGACAGGGTTGGGCTATGGCTACACCTTC. Amino acid sequence: CSVEGTGLGYGYTF. The whole variable domain, remainder taken from reference TRBV29-1 and TRBJ1-2, is SAVISQKPSRDICQRGTSLTIQCQVDSQVTMMFWYRQQPGQSLTLIATANQGSEATYESGFVIDKFPISRPNLTFSTLTVSNMSPEDSSIYLCSVEGTGLGYGYTFGSGTRLTVV.

V is TRBV7-2 and J is TRBJ2-2; TRBD1 agrees at 10 bases. The V gene end was trimmed by 5 bases and the J gene end by 6 bases; junction bases not matched to a gene: 6. Germline CDR1 and CDR2: SGHTA and FQGNSA. This CDR3 contains 15 residues. In DNA form, the CDR3 reads TGTGCCAGCAGCCTCCGGGACAGGGGCGCCGGGGAGCTGTTTTTT. Amino acids: CASSLRDRGAGELFF.

J is TRBJ1-2 and V is TRBV5-6, with D uncertain. The germline gives CDR1 SGHDT, CDR2 YYEEEE. V was trimmed by 1 base and J by 4 bases, leaving 5 bases between them. The CDR3 is made up of 12 amino acids. The DNA of the CDR3 is TGTGCCAGCAGCTTGACTACCTATGGCTACACCTTC. It translates to CASSLTTYGYTF.